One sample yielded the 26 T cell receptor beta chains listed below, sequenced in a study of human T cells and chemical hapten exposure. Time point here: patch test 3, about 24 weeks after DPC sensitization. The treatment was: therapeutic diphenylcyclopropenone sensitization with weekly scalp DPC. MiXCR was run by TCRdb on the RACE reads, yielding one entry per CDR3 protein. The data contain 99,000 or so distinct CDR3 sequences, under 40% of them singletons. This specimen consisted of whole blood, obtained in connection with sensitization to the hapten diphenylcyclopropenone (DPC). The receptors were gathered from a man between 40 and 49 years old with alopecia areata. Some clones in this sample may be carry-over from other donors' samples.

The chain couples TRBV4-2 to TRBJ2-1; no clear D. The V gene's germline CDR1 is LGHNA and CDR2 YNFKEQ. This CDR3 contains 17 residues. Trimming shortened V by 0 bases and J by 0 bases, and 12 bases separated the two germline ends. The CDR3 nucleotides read TGTGCCAGCAGCCAAGATTTGCGACAACGCTCCTACAATGAGCAGTTCTTC. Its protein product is CASSQDLRQRSYNEQFF.

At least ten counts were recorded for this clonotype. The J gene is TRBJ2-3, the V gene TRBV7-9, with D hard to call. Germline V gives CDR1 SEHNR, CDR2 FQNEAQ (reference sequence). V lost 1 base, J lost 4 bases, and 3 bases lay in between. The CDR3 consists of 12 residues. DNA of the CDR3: TGTGCCAGCAGCTTAGAGGCAGATACGCAGTATTTT. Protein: CASSLEADTQYF.

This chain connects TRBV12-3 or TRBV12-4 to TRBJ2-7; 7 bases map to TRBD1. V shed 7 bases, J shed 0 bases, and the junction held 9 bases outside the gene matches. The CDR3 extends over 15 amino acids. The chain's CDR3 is CASTEQGPSSYEQYF. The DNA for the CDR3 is TGTGCCAGCACCGAACAGGGGCCCTCCTCCTACGAGCAGTACTTC.

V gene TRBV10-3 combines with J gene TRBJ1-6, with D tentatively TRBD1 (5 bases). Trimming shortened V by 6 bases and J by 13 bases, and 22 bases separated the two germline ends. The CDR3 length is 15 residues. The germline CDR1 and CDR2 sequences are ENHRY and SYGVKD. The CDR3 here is CAISERQSRSAPLHF. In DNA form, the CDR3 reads TGTGCCATCAGCGAGAGACAGTCCAGATCTGCCCCCCTCCACTTT.

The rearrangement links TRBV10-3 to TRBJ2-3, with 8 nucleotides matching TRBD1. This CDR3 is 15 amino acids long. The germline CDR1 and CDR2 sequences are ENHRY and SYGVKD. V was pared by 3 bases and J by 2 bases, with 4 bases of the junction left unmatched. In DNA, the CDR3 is TGTGCCATCAGTGACAGGGGGCGGGACACAGATACGCAGTATTTT. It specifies CAISDRGRDTDTQYF.

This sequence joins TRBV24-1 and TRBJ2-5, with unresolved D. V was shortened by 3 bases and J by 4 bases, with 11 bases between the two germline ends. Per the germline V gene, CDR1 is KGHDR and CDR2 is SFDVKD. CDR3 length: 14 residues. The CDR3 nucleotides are TGTGCCACCAGTGATACGGTCGGTTCAGAGACCCAGTACTTC. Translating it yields CATSDTVGSETQYF.

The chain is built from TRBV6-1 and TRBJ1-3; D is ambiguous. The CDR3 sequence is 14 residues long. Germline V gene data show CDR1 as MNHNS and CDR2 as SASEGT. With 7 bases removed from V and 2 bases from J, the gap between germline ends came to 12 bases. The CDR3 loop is CASMENSPGNTIYF. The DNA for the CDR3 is TGTGCCAGCATGGAGAATTCCCCTGGAAACACCATATATTTT.

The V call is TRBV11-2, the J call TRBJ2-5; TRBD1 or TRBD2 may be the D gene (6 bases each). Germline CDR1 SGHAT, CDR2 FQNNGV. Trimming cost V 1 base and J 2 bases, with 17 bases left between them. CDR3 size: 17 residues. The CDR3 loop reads CASSLVATGTGQETQYF. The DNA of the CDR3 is TGTGCCAGCAGCTTAGTTGCTACAGGGACTGGGCAAGAGACCCAGTACTTC.

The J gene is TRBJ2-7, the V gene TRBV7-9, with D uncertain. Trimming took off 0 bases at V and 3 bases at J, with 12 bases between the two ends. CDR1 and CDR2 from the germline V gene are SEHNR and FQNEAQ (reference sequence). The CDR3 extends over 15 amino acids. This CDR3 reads CASSLARRLGYEQYV. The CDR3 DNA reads TGTGCCAGCAGCTTAGCGCGAAGACTCGGCTACGAGCAGTACGTC.

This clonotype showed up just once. The CDR3 region has the DNA TGTGCCAGCAGCGCTTCCGGGACGGTGCAAGAGACCCAGTACTTC. Translation: CASSASGTVQETQYF. The chain is built from TRBV9 and TRBJ2-5; D tentatively fits TRBD1 or TRBD2 (5 bases each). V lost 3 bases and J 2 bases, leaving 14 bases between the germline ends. The CDR3 spans 15 residues. In germline, CDR1 is SGDLS, CDR2 YYNGEE.

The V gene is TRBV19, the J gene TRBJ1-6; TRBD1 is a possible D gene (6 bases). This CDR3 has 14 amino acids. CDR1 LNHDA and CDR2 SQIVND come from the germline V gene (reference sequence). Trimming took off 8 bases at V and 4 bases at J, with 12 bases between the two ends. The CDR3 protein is CASDSGQYNSPLHF. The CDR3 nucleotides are TGTGCCAGTGATTCGGGACAATATAATTCACCCCTCCACTTT.

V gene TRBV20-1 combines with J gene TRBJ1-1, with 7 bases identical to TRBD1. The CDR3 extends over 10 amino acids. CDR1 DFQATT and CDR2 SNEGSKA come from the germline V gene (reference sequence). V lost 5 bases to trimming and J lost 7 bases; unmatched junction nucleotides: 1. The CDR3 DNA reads TGCAGTGCTTCAGGGGGTGAAGCTTTCTTT. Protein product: CSASGGEAFF.

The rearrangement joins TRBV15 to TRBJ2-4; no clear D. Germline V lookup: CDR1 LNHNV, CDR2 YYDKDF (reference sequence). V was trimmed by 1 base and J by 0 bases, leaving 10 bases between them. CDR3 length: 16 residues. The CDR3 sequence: CATSRAGSLAKNIQYF. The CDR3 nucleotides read TGTGCCACCAGCAGAGCAGGCAGCTTAGCCAAAAACATTCAGTACTTC.

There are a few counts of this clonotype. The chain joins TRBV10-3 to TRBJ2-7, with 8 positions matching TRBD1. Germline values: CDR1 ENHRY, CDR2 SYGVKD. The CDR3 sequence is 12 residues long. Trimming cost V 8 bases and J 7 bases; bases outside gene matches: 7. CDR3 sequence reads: CAIWTGQGEQYV. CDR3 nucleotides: TGTGCCATCTGGACAGGGCAGGGGGAGCAGTACGTC.

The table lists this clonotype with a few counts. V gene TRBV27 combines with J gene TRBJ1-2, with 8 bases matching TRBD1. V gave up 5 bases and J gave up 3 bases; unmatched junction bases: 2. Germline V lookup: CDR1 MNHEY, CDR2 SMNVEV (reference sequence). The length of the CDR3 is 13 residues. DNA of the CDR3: TGTGCCAGCAGTACAGGGGGTTACTATGGCTACACCTTC. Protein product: CASSTGGYYGYTF.

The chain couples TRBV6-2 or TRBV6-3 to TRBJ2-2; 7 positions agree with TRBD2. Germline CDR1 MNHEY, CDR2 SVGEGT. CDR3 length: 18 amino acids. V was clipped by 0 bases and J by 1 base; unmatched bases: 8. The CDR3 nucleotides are TGTGCCAGCAGTTACTCCCGGACTAGAGCCCAGAACACCGGGGAGCTGTTTTTT. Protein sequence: CASSYSRTRAQNTGELFF.

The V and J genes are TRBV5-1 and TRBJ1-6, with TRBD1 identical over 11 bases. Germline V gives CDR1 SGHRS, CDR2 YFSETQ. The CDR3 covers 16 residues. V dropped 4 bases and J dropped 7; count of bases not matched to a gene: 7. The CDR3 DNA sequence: TGCGCCAGCAGCGCAGGACAGGGGGCTCGGAATTCACCCCTCCACTTT. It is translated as CASSAGQGARNSPLHF.

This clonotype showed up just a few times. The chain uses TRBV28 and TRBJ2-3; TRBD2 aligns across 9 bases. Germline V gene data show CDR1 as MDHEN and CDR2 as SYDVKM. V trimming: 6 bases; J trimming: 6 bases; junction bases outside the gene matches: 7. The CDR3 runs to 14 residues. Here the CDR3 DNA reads TGTGCCAGCAGAGGCGTAGCGGGAGAGGATACGCAGTATTTT. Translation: CASRGVAGEDTQYF.

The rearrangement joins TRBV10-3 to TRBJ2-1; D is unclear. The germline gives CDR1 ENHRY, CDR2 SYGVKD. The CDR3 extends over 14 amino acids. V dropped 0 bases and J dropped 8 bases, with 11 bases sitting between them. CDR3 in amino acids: CAISESIQTHEQFF. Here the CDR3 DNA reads TGTGCCATCAGTGAGTCGATACAGACCCATGAGCAGTTCTTC.

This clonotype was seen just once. Written as DNA, the CDR3 is TGTGCCAGCAGCCCCAGGGGGAGTACTAATGAAAAACTGTTTTTT. Encoded protein: CASSPRGSTNEKLFF. The chain links TRBV5-4 to TRBJ1-4; 7 positions agree with TRBD1. The CDR3 covers 15 residues. Germline CDR1 reads SGHNT; CDR2 reads YYREEE (reference sequence). J lost 2 bases, V lost 4 bases, and 5 bases had no gene match.

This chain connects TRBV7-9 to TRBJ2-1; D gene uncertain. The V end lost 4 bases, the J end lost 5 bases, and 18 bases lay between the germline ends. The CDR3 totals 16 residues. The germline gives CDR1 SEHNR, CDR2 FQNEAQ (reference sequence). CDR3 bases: TGTGCCAGCAGCTCCTATCAGGAATATGGGCACAATGAGCAGTTCTTC. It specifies CASSSYQEYGHNEQFF.

The CDR3 region has the DNA TGTGCCAGCAGTTACTCGGTGAACTCTTTTTCCTACGAGCAGTACTTC. Translating gives CASSYSVNSFSYEQYF. V usage is TRBV6-2 or TRBV6-3 and J usage is TRBJ2-7; D gene ambiguous. Between the trimmed V and J ends, which lost 0 bases and 1 base, there was a span of 13 bases. The CDR3 covers 16 residues. Germline V gene data show CDR1 as MNHEY and CDR2 as SVGEGT.

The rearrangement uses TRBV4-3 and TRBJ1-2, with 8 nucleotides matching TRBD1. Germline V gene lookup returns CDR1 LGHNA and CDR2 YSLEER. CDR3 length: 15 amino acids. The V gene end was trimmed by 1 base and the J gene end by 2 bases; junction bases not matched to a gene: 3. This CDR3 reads CASSQGQGSNYGYTF. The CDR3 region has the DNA TGCGCCAGCAGCCAAGGACAGGGGTCGAACTATGGCTACACCTTC.

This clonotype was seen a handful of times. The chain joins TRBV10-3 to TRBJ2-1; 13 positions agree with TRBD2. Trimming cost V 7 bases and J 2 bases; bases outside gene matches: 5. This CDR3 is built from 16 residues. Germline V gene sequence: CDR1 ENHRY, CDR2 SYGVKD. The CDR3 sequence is CAITRTSGRPYNEQFF. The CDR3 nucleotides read TGTGCCATCACTCGGACTAGCGGGAGACCCTACAATGAGCAGTTCTTC.

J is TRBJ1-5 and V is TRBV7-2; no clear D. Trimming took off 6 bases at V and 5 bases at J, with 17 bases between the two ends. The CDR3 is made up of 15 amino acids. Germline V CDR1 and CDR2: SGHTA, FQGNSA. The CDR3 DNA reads TGTGCCAGCAGTCAGGACGGGAGGAGGGATCAGCCCCAGCATTTT. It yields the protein CASSQDGRRDQPQHF. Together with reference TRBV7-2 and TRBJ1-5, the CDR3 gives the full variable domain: GAGVSQSPSNKVTEKGKDVELRCDPISGHTALYWYRQSLGQGLEFLIYFQGNSAPDKSGLPSDRFSAERTGGSVSTLTIQRTQQEDSAVYLCASSQDGRRDQPQHFGDGTRLSIL.

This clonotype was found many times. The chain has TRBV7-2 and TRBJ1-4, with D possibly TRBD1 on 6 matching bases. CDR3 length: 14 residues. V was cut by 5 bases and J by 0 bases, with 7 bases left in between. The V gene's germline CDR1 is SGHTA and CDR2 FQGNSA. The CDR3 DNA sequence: TGTGCCAGCAGCAGACAGGCAACTAATGAAAAACTGTTTTTT. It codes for CASSRQATNEKLFF.